Below are 7 T cell receptor beta chains sequenced from a single sample in a study of chemoradiotherapy in HPV16-positive cancers (dated by TCRdb to between 2021 and 2023). The protocol used for the library was the immunoSEQ multiplex PCR assay. In its TCRdb copy, this immuneACCESS table keeps in-frame sequences only and misses some clones. Where compared with another copy, unresolved V genes explain less than half of these, and the others have no known cause. The sample profile shows 17,000 or so clones; roughly two thirds of them were found once. Of the sample, roughly 8% falls within the top ten clones. The input for sequencing was tumor tissue, taken from a patient who underwent chemoradiotherapy. The receptors here all came from a human donor with HPV-associated anogenital cancer.

V gene TRBV20-1 combines with J gene TRBJ1-1; TRBD1 agrees at 8 bases. This CDR3 comprises 11 residues. In germline, CDR1 is DFQATT, CDR2 SNEGSKA (reference sequence). With 4 bases clipped from V and 7 bases from J, the junction kept 2 bases outside the gene matches. CDR3 nucleotide sequence: TGCAGTGCTATTGACAGGGGTGAAGCTTTCTTT. It is translated as CSAIDRGEAFF.

Written as DNA, the CDR3 is TGCGCCAGCAGCCGACCTGGGACAGCCTCTGGAAACACCATATATTTT. Translating gives CASSRPGTASGNTIYF. This chain links TRBV4-1 with TRBJ1-3; 7 bases match TRBD1. V trimming: 4 bases; J trimming: 0 bases; junction bases outside the gene matches: 6. From germline, CDR1 is MGHRA and CDR2 YSYEKL. The CDR3 is made up of 16 amino acids.

This clone is a singleton in its sample. V is TRBV11-3 and J is TRBJ2-1; the match to TRBD2 covers 7 bases. The CDR3 covers 15 residues. CDR1 is SGHNT and CDR2 is YENEEA in the germline V gene. V was clipped by 5 bases and J by 4 bases; unmatched bases: 8. The DNA of the CDR3 is TGTGCCAGCAGCGCGACTAGCCTCCCGTACAATGAGCAGTTCTTC. It codes for CASSATSLPYNEQFF.

Notes on this clone: Here the CDR3 omits its conserved ending phenylalanine or tryptophan, so a read error is the likely source. Because the CDR3's place on the DNA is in doubt, the DNA is left out and the CDR3 is given as listed by TCRdb. The chain joins TRBV7-9 to TRBJ1-2; the table names TRBD1, a call not compared with the DNA. Germline V gene lookup returns CDR1 SEHNR and CDR2 FQNEAQ (reference sequence). 13 amino acids form the CDR3, both terminal residues included. CDR3 loop: CASSPSRDREIFS.

This chain uses TRBV2 with TRBJ2-7; D perhaps matches TRBD2 (6 bases). Trimming pared 11 bases from V and 3 bases from J, leaving 14 bases between. CDR1 and CDR2 (germline): SNHLY, FYNNEI. The CDR3 extends over 12 amino acids. In DNA, the CDR3 is TGTGCCGTCGGAGGGTTGGGCTACGAGCAGTACTTC. Translation gives CAVGGLGYEQYF.

The chain links TRBV11-2 to TRBJ1-2; no reliable D call. The CDR3 runs to 12 residues. The V gene's germline CDR1 is SGHAT and CDR2 FQNNGV. V lost 5 bases and J lost 3, with 7 bases in between. In DNA form, the CDR3 reads TGTGCCAGCAGCCCCCGGGACTATGGCTACACCTTC. Protein: CASSPRDYGYTF.

This rearrangement joins TRBV2 to TRBJ2-5, with D tentatively TRBD1 (6 bases). The J call could be wrong; TRBJ2-7 is a better fit for the DNA end. Germline V gene sequence: CDR1 SNHLY, CDR2 FYNNEI. This CDR3 is built from 11 residues. This CDR3 reads CASRGAVEQYF. The CDR3 DNA reads as TGTGCCAGCAGGGGGGCGGTCGAGCAGTACTTC.